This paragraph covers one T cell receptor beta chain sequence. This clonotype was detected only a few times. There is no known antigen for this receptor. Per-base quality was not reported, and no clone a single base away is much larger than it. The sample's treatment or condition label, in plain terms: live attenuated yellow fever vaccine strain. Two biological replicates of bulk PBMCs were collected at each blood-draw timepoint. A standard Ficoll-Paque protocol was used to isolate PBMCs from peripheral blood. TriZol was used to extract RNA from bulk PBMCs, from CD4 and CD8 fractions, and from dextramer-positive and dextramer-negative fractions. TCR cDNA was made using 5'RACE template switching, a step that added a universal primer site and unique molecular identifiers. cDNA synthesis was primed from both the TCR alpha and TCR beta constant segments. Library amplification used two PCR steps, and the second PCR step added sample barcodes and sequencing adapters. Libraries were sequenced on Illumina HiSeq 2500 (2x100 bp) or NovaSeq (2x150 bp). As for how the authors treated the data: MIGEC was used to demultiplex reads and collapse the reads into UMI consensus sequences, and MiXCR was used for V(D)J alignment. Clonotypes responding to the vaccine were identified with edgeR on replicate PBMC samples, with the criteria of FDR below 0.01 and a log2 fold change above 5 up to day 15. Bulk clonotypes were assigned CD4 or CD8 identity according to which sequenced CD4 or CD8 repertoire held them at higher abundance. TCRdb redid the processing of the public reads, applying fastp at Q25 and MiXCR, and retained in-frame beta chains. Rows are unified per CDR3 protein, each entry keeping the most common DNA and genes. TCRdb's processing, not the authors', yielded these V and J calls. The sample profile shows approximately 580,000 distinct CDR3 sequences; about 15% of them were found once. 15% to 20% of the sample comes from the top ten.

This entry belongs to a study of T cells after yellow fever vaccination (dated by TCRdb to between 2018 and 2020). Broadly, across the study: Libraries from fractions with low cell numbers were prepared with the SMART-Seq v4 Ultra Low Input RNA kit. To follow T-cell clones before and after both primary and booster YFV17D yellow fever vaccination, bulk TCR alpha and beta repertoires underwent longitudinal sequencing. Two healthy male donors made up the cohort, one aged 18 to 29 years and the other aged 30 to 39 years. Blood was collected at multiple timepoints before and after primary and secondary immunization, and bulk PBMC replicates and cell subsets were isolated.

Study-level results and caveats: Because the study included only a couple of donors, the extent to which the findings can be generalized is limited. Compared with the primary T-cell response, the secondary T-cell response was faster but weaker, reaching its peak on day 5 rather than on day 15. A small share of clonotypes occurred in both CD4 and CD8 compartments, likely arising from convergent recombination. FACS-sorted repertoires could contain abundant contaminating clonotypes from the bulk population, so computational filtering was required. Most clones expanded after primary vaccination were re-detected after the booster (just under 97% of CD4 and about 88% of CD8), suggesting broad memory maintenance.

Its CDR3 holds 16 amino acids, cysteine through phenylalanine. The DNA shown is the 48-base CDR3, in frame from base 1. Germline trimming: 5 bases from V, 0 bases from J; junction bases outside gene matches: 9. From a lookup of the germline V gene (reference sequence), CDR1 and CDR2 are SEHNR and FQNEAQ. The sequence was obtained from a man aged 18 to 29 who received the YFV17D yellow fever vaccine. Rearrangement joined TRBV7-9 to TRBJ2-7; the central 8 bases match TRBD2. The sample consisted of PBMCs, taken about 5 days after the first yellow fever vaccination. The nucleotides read TGTGCCAGCAGCGCTCGTACTAGCGGCGGCTCCTACGAGCAGTACTTC. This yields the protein CASSARTSGGSYEQYF.